The subject of this entry is one T cell receptor (beta chain). What it recognizes is unknown. The data derive from a study of identical twins. Whole-study results and caveats: In monozygotic twins, models underestimated the sharing of out-of-frame TCR alpha. Out-of-frame alpha sequences common to twins were enriched for low generation probability.

Germline V gene sequence: CDR1 SQVTM, CDR2 ANQGSEA. V was clipped by 4 bases and J by 8 bases; unmatched bases: 9. The CDR3 consists of 14 residues. Unique molecular identifiers were present on the cDNA, and a universal primer site came from template switching. TCRdb redid the calling of the 5' RACE reads with MiXCR, one entry per CDR3 protein. Counted here are 15,000 to 20,000 distinct CDR3 sequences, roughly 70% occurring once; the ten biggest clones make up 5% to 7%. The source of this sequence is a woman between 18 and 29 years old in good health. This table probably holds off-target reads from a library built for another chain. The specimen sequenced was memory (CD45RO+) T cells sorted from blood. The V call is TRBV29-1, the J call TRBJ2-1; 9 bases fit TRBD2. In DNA, the CDR3 is TGCAGCGTTGGAGTAGCGGGAGTCGGGGATGAGCAGTTCTTC. This sequence encodes CSVGVAGVGDEQFF.